The 24 T cell receptor beta chains reported below all come from one sample, sequenced in a study of blood T cell repertoires in COVID-19. Repertoires were generated with immunoSEQ multiplex PCR, while TCRdb's copy carries only in-frame clones and drops some. The sample records about 260,000 clones, about 88% being singletons. The sequenced sample consisted of peripheral blood. The origin of the receptors is a man between 60 and 70 years old who had recovered from COVID-19.

V gene TRBV3-1 (or the pseudogene TRBV3-2) combines with J gene TRBJ2-3; D gene unclear. CDR1 and CDR2 from the germline V gene are LGHDT and YNNKEL (reference sequence). CDR3 length: 13 amino acids. V was trimmed by 4 bases and J by 2 bases, leaving 7 bases between them. CDR3: CASSLQYTDTQYF. CDR3 coding DNA: TGTGCCAGCAGCCTTCAGTACACAGATACGCAGTATTTT.

V is TRBV7-3 and J is TRBJ2-3; 11 nucleotides agree with TRBD2. CDR3 length: 15 residues. CDR1 is SGHTA, CDR2 FQGTGA, per germline. The junction had 5 bases not matched to a gene; V was cut back by 6 bases and J by 3 bases. CDR3 region: CASSLAGGTTDTQYF. The CDR3 bases are TGTGCCAGCAGTCTAGCGGGGGGAACGACAGATACGCAGTATTTT.

This chain joins TRBV19 and TRBJ1-3; D might be TRBD1 (5 bases). V was clipped by 7 bases and J by 4 bases, with 23 bases between them. From germline, CDR1 is LNHDA and CDR2 SQIVND (reference sequence). The CDR3 has 17 amino acids. The CDR3 bases are TGTGCCAGTACCCGCGAGAGGTCAGGGAAAGCGGGAAACACCATATATTTT. It specifies CASTRERSGKAGNTIYF.

The CDR3 region has the DNA TGTGCCAGCAGTGATCCTGGGGGACAGGGGGCGGTGAACACTGAAGCTTTCTTT. Its translation is CASSDPGGQGAVNTEAFF. The J gene is TRBJ1-1, the V gene TRBV2, with 12 bases matching TRBD1. The V gene's germline CDR1 is SNHLY and CDR2 FYNNEI. The junction had 8 bases not matched to a gene; V was cut back by 3 bases and J by 0 bases. This CDR3 contains 18 residues.

J is TRBJ1-2 and V is TRBV25-1, with TRBD1 as a possible D gene (5 bases). CDR1 and CDR2 from the germline V gene are MGHDK and SYGVNS. V was trimmed by 2 bases and J by 1 base, leaving 11 bases between them. This CDR3 has 15 residues. The CDR3 protein is CASSEPGWGNYGYTF. The CDR3 DNA reads TGTGCCAGCAGTGAACCAGGGTGGGGTAACTATGGCTACACCTTC.

The genes are TRBV10-3 and TRBJ1-5; 7 nucleotides line up with TRBD1. From germline, CDR1 is ENHRY and CDR2 SYGVKD. V lost 2 bases to trimming and J lost 7 bases; unmatched junction nucleotides: 8. The CDR3 covers 15 residues. CDR3 residues: CAISEDDRVDQPQHF. The CDR3, as DNA: TGTGCCATCAGTGAGGACGACAGGGTTGACCAGCCCCAGCATTTT.

The chain has TRBV7-9 and TRBJ2-3, with a tentative D call TRBD2 (6 bases). CDR1 is SEHNR and CDR2 is FQNEAQ in the germline V gene (reference sequence). Deletions cut 5 bases from V and 4 bases from J, with 25 bases between. The CDR3 runs 18 residues. The chain's CDR3 is CASSTPLGLASFADTQYF. The CDR3 nucleotides read TGTGCCAGCAGCACCCCTTTAGGGCTAGCGAGTTTTGCAGATACGCAGTATTTT.

This clone was counted only a few times. The rearrangement joins TRBV24-1 to TRBJ2-3; a weak D match, TRBD1 (6 bases). The CDR3 loop spans 15 amino acids. The V end lost 3 bases, the J end lost 6 bases, and 15 bases lay between the germline ends. CDR1 is KGHDR and CDR2 is SFDVKD in the germline V gene. The CDR3 DNA follows: TGTGCCACCAGTGATACTGGACAGCGCCCCGATACGCAGTATTTT. This sequence encodes CATSDTGQRPDTQYF.

J is TRBJ2-1 and V is TRBV15; 8 bases map to TRBD2. The length of the CDR3 is 16 residues. V shed 1 base, J shed 6 bases, and the junction held 8 bases outside the gene matches. Germline CDR1 is LNHNV and CDR2 is YYDKDF (reference sequence). CDR3 in DNA: TGTGCCACCAGCAGAGGACCGGGGGGGGCCTTCAATGAGCAGTTCTTC. Its protein is CATSRGPGGAFNEQFF.

This chain links TRBV6-2 or TRBV6-3 with TRBJ2-1; possibly TRBD1 for D (6 bases). Looked up from germline, CDR1 is MNHEY and CDR2 is SVGEGT. This CDR3 has 16 amino acids. Trimming shortened V by 2 bases and J by 3 bases, and 14 bases separated the two germline ends. In DNA, the CDR3 is TGTGCCAGCAGTTACACGACAGGTTTTTACTACAATGAGCAGTTCTTC. Amino acid sequence: CASSYTTGFYYNEQFF.

CDR3 sequence (DNA): TGTGCCAGCCGTCTAGCGGGGGGGCAAGGAGATACGCAGTATTTT. Protein product: CASRLAGGQGDTQYF. The chain combines TRBV27 with TRBJ2-3; 12 positions agree with TRBD2. CDR1 is MNHEY, CDR2 SMNVEV, per germline (reference sequence). The CDR3 covers 15 residues. Trimming took 8 bases from V and 5 from J; bases not matched to a gene: 8.

The rearrangement joins TRBV5-4 to TRBJ1-6, with a tentative D call TRBD1 (6 bases). This CDR3 contains 14 residues. CDR1 and CDR2 from the germline V gene are SGHNT and YYREEE (reference sequence). Trimming removed 0 bases from V and 7 bases from J, with 8 bases in between. The CDR3 DNA follows: TGTGCCAGCAGCTTGGGACAGGAGAATTCACCCCTCCACTTT. Protein product: CASSLGQENSPLHF.

This clone was observed a few times. The gene calls are TRBV19 and TRBJ1-1; 10 bases map to TRBD1. This CDR3 comprises 18 residues. Per the germline V gene, CDR1 is LNHDA and CDR2 is SQIVND (reference sequence). V was pared by 4 bases and J by 3 bases, with 14 bases of the junction left unmatched. The chain's CDR3 is CASSSRQGAARLHTEAFF. The CDR3 DNA is TGTGCCAGTAGTAGTCGACAGGGGGCGGCCCGATTGCACACTGAAGCTTTCTTT.

The rearrangement links TRBV6-2 or TRBV6-3 to TRBJ2-2, with TRBD1 identical over 8 bases. Germline V gene data show CDR1 as MNHEY and CDR2 as SVGEGT. This CDR3 is built from 14 residues. V shed 6 bases, J shed 5 bases, and the junction held 5 bases outside the gene matches. The CDR3 sequence is CASSGTGLTGELFF. The DNA for the CDR3 is TGTGCCAGCAGCGGGACAGGACTAACCGGGGAGCTGTTTTTT.

The CDR3 is CASSLTQGAEGYTF. The CDR3 DNA sequence: TGCGCCAGCAGCTTGACACAGGGGGCCGAGGGCTACACCTTC. This chain links TRBV5-1 with TRBJ1-2, with 9 bases lining up with TRBD1. This CDR3 is built from 14 residues. Germline CDR1 SGHRS, CDR2 YFSETQ. V lost 1 base, J lost 8 bases, and 6 bases stayed unmatched.

This chain links TRBV5-6 with TRBJ2-5; 7 bases are a match to TRBD2. Germline loops: CDR1 SGHDT, CDR2 YYEEEE. V lost 0 bases to trimming and J lost 3 bases; unmatched junction nucleotides: 11. The CDR3 consists of 17 residues. Here the CDR3 reads CASSLEDPGLEKETQYF. CDR3 DNA: TGTGCCAGCAGCTTGGAGGATCCAGGACTAGAAAAAGAGACCCAGTACTTC.

About this clone: The same CDR3 can be traced to other DNA sequences in this sample. The chain has TRBV15 and TRBJ2-5, with D uncertain. Trimming took 0 bases from V and 5 from J, leaving 7 bases between them. Germline V gives CDR1 LNHNV, CDR2 YYDKDF (reference sequence). CDR3 length: 13 amino acids. This CDR3 is CATSRDRGETQYF. The CDR3 region has the DNA TGTGCCACCAGCAGAGATCGCGGTGAGACCCAGTACTTC.

This clone was seen once. The chain employs TRBV5-1 and TRBJ1-3; 10 bases fit TRBD1. The germline V gene encodes CDR1 SGHRS and CDR2 YFSETQ. V lost 4 bases, J lost 2 bases, and 3 bases stayed unmatched. This CDR3 region has 15 residues. CDR3 sequence (DNA): TGCGCCAGCAGCACGGGGACAGGGGCTGGAAACACCATATATTTT. This encodes CASSTGTGAGNTIYF. Based on the CDR3 plus reference TRBV5-1 and TRBJ1-3, the full variable domain is KAGVTQTPRYLIKTRGQQVTLSCSPISGHRSVSWYQQTPGQGLQFLFEYFSETQRNKGNFPGRFSGRQFSNSRSEMNVSTLELGDSALYLCASSTGTGAGNTIYFGEGSWLTVV.

The chain carries TRBV29-1 and TRBJ1-4; 9 bases match TRBD1. CDR3 length equals 17 residues. Germline CDR1 reads SQVTM; CDR2 reads ANQGSEA. Trimming cost V 6 bases and J 7 bases; bases outside gene matches: 18. The CDR3 sequence is CSVKIIPGQGFSEKLFF. The CDR3 DNA reads TGCAGCGTAAAAATAATACCGGGACAGGGATTTAGTGAAAAACTGTTTTTT.

The rearrangement links TRBV7-2 to TRBJ1-5; D ambiguous. The CDR3 contains 12 residues. Trimming left V 5 bases short and J 0 bases short, with 2 bases between. Germline V gives CDR1 SGHTA, CDR2 FQGNSA. CDR3 region: CASSRSNQPQHF. In DNA form, the CDR3 reads TGTGCCAGCAGCCGTAGCAATCAGCCCCAGCATTTT.

The chain couples TRBV3-1 (or the pseudogene TRBV3-2) to TRBJ1-1, with a tentative D call TRBD1 (6 bases). Trimming shortened V by 1 base and J by 10 bases, and 13 bases separated the two germline ends. Germline V gene sequence: CDR1 LGHDT, CDR2 YNNKEL (reference sequence). This CDR3 spans 13 amino acids. The CDR3 nucleotides are TGTGCCAGCAGCCAAGGACAACAGGGTCTAGCTTTCTTT. Amino acids: CASSQGQQGLAFF.

The chain uses TRBV5-4 and TRBJ1-5, with 7 bases identical to TRBD1. This CDR3 is 17 amino acids long. CDR1 is SGHNT and CDR2 is YYREEE in the germline V gene (reference sequence). The J segment lost 5 bases and the V segment lost 0 bases, leaving 11 bases of the junction unmatched. The CDR3 DNA is TGTGCCAGCAGCTTGGGGATCCGGGACAGCTCCTATCAGCCCCAGCATTTT. Its translation: CASSLGIRDSSYQPQHF.

The chain uses TRBV15 and TRBJ2-3; 10 nucleotides match TRBD1. After removal of 2 bases from V and 2 bases from J, the junction contained 7 bases not matched to a gene. The length of the CDR3 is 17 residues. The germline gives CDR1 LNHNV, CDR2 YYDKDF (reference sequence). This CDR3 is CATSRTSGTGDTDTQYF. DNA for the CDR3: TGTGCCACCAGCAGAACTTCCGGGACAGGGGACACAGATACGCAGTATTTT.

The rearrangement uses TRBV18 and TRBJ2-5, with unresolved D. The CDR3 runs to 15 residues. CDR1 and CDR2 (germline): KGHSH, LQKENI. Deletions cut 4 bases from V and 2 bases from J, with 14 bases between. The CDR3 region has the DNA TGTGCCAGCTCACTCTTATCCGCCGGGCAAGAGACCCAGTACTTC. It translates to CASSLLSAGQETQYF.